Listed below are T cell receptor beta chains from one sample, sequenced in a study of cytomegalovirus exposure and HLA in healthy donors. Data came from immunoSEQ multiplex PCR; TCRdb stores just in-frame clones and leaves some out. This sample yields approximately 170,000 clones, of which around 81% are seen a single time; about 1% belongs to the top ten. The sample taken for sequencing was PBMCs. Receptors were obtained from a woman in her thirties or forties in good health and CMV-seronegative. The CDR3 runs from the conserved cysteine through the conserved F or W. The D gene is left open where the match is weak. Size is omitted from some rows. Given values are once, few, many or a class for expanded clones.

j_call	d_call	v_call	clone_size	cdr3_aa	cdr3_nt
TRBJ2-2	.	TRBV9	.	CASSEGWGGELFF	TGTGCCAGCAGCGAGGGGTGGGGCGGGGAGCTGTTTTTT
TRBJ1-1	.	TRBV27	.	CASSFLGQTEAFF	TGTGCCAGCAGTTTTCTCGGACAGACTGAAGCTTTCTTT
TRBJ1-2	.	TRBV5-4	.	CASSLGGFYGYTF	TGTGCCAGCAGCTTGGGAGGTTTCTATGGCTACACCTTC
TRBJ2-5	.	TRBV5-1	.	CASGQGGKGETQYF	TGCGCCAGCGGGCAGGGAGGAAAGGGGGAGACCCAGTACTTC
TRBJ2-7	TRBD1	TRBV18	.	CASSPAQGAGDEQYF	TGTGCCAGCTCACCCGCTCAGGGGGCAGGAGACGAGCAGTACTTC
TRBJ1-1	.	TRBV5-6	.	CASSLGGGSLMNTEAFF	TGTGCCAGCAGCTTGGGCGGAGGGAGCCTTATGAACACTGAAGCTTTCTTT
TRBJ2-2	.	TRBV9	.	CASSVGVNTGELFF	TGTGCCAGCAGCGTAGGAGTAAACACCGGGGAGCTGTTTTTT
TRBJ2-3	TRBD2	TRBV6-5	.	CASRGGRGYTQYF	TGTGCCAGCAGAGGCGGGAGGGGATATACGCAGTATTTT
TRBJ2-6	TRBD1	TRBV30	.	CASARQGVLSGANVLTF	TGTGCCTCGGCCCGGCAGGGGGTTTTATCTGGGGCCAACGTCCTGACTTTC
TRBJ2-2	TRBD2	TRBV27	.	CASGGLAAGEGELFF	TGTGCCAGCGGGGGACTAGCGGCAGGGGAGGGGGAGCTGTTTTTT
TRBJ2-7	TRBD2	TRBV6-1	few	CASRSTSGSYEQYF	TGTGCCAGCAGATCGACTAGCGGGAGCTACGAGCAGTACTTC
TRBJ2-1	TRBD2	TRBV28	few	CASSLRREWDEQFF	TGTGCCAGCAGTTTGAGGCGGGAGTGGGATGAGCAGTTCTTC
TRBJ2-7	TRBD1	TRBV28	.	CASSPGQSATGEQYF	TGTGCCAGCAGCCCGGGACAGTCGGCAACCGGCGAGCAGTACTTC
TRBJ1-1	.	TRBV2	.	CASPPGTLNTEAFF	TGTGCCAGCCCCCCCGGGACACTGAACACTGAAGCTTTCTTT
TRBJ2-7	TRBD2	TRBV7-8	.	CASSLGTTYYEQYF	TGTGCCAGCAGCCTCGGGACTACGTACTACGAGCAGTACTTC
TRBJ1-5	TRBD1	TRBV7-8	.	CASSLQDRVQPQHF	TGTGCCAGCAGCCTGCAGGACAGGGTACAGCCCCAGCATTTT
TRBJ1-3	TRBD1	TRBV19	.	CASSTGQTDGNTIYF	TGTGCCAGTAGTACGGGACAGACGGATGGAAACACCATATATTTT
TRBJ2-3	TRBD1	TRBV29-1	.	CSVTGTGGTDTQYF	TGCAGCGTGACCGGGACAGGGGGCACAGATACGCAGTATTTT
TRBJ2-1	TRBD1	TRBV5-1	once	CASSPAGQGGNEQFF	TGCGCCAGCAGCCCAGCGGGACAGGGCGGGAATGAGCAGTTCTTC
TRBJ2-6	TRBD1	TRBV6-4	.	CASSDSDRGPSGANVLTF	TGTGCCAGCAGTGACTCGGACAGGGGGCCCTCTGGGGCCAACGTCCTGACTTTC
TRBJ1-1	.	TRBV5-1	.	CASSSQQGSGTEAFF	TGCGCCAGCAGCTCACAACAGGGATCGGGAACTGAAGCTTTCTTT
TRBJ1-5	.	TRBV27	.	CASSLTGFNQPQHF	TGTGCCAGCAGTTTGACGGGGTTCAATCAGCCCCAGCATTTT
TRBJ2-2	.	TRBV30	.	CAWSYNTGELFF	TGTGCCTGGAGCTACAACACCGGGGAGCTGTTTTTT
TRBJ2-1	TRBD2	TRBV13	few	CASSPKGLAGSNEQFF	TGTGCCAGCAGCCCCAAGGGACTAGCGGGATCCAATGAGCAGTTCTTC
TRBJ2-2	.	TRBV15	few	CATSRDRSTGELFF	TGTGCCACCAGCAGAGATCGGTCCACCGGGGAGCTGTTTTTT
TRBJ1-2	TRBD1	TRBV11-2	.	CASSSTGPNYGYTF	TGTGCCAGCAGCTCGACAGGGCCCAACTATGGCTACACCTTC
TRBJ1-1	.	TRBV10-3	.	CAISGQAPGGTEAFF	TGTGCCATCAGTGGCCAAGCCCCTGGGGGGACTGAAGCTTTCTTT
TRBJ1-1	.	TRBV10-1	.	CASSDQNTEAFF	TGCGCCAGCAGTGACCAGAACACTGAAGCTTTCTTT
TRBJ2-7	TRBD2	TRBV7-6	few	CASSPPGLAGTEQYF	TGTGCCAGCAGCCCCCCGGGACTAGCGGGAACCGAGCAGTACTTC
TRBJ2-2	.	TRBV30	.	CAWSRHQPGELFF	TGTGCCTGGAGTAGACATCAACCCGGGGAGCTGTTTTTT
TRBJ2-7	.	TRBV6-1	.	CASETGEIYEQYF	TGTGCCAGCGAGACGGGAGAGATTTACGAGCAGTACTTC
TRBJ2-3	TRBD2	TRBV10-1	few	CASRGPSGRGADTQYF	TGCGCCAGCAGAGGCCCTAGCGGGAGAGGGGCAGATACGCAGTATTTT
TRBJ2-1	TRBD2	TRBV7-9	.	CASSSLTSGRRNEQFF	TGTGCCAGCAGCTCCCTGACTAGCGGGAGGAGGAATGAGCAGTTCTTC
TRBJ1-5	.	TRBV30	.	CAWSPTRDQPQHF	TGTGCCTGGAGCCCGACGAGGGATCAGCCCCAGCATTTT
TRBJ2-5	.	TRBV30	.	CAWTREEETQYF	TGTGCCTGGACCAGGGAAGAAGAGACCCAGTACTTC
TRBJ2-2	.	TRBV5-1	.	CASSDGGALGAGELFF	TGCGCCAGCAGTGATGGAGGGGCTCTGGGCGCCGGGGAGCTGTTTTTT
TRBJ2-7	TRBD2	TRBV27	.	CASRITSGPLHEQYF	TGTGCCAGCAGGATCACTAGCGGGCCACTCCACGAGCAGTACTTC
TRBJ2-5	TRBD2	TRBV9	.	CASSVAPEGLAGEGETQYF	TGTGCCAGCAGCGTAGCCCCCGAAGGGCTAGCGGGAGAAGGAGAGACCCAGTACTTC
TRBJ2-1	.	TRBV5-4	.	CASSLGAGLEVDEQFF	TGTGCCAGCAGCTTGGGGGCGGGACTGGAGGTCGATGAGCAGTTCTTC
TRBJ2-1	TRBD2	TRBV5-4	few	CASSLRDKRDLFGSFDEQFF	TGTGCCAGCAGCTTGCGCGATAAGCGGGACCTCTTTGGGTCTTTCGATGAGCAGTTCTTC
TRBJ2-2	TRBD2	TRBV9	.	CASSAILGGRVTGELFF	TGTGCCAGCAGCGCAATCCTAGGCGGGAGAGTTACCGGGGAGCTGTTTTTT
TRBJ2-7	.	TRBV5-1	.	CASSLGQLREQYF	TGCGCCAGCAGCTTGGGACAGCTAAGGGAGCAGTACTTC
TRBJ1-4	.	TRBV6-1	.	CASSLATNEKLFF	TGTGCCAGCAGCCTTGCAACTAATGAAAAACTGTTTTTT
TRBJ1-1	.	TRBV30	few	CAWDDLTGQTEAFF	TGTGCCTGGGACGACCTGACAGGCCAGACTGAAGCTTTCTTT
TRBJ2-1	TRBD2	TRBV6-1	.	CASYRWDGRGEQFF	TGTGCCAGCTATCGGTGGGACGGGAGGGGTGAGCAGTTCTTC
TRBJ2-3	.	TRBV18	.	CASSPGPYTQYF	TGTGCCAGCTCACCGGGCCCTTATACGCAGTATTTT
TRBJ1-2	.	TRBV30	.	CAWSPGLASRGYTF	TGTGCCTGGTCCCCGGGCCTAGCTTCGAGGGGCTACACCTTC
TRBJ1-1	.	TRBV18	.	CASSPRLSDMNTEAFF	TGTGCCAGCTCACCACGTCTTTCAGATATGAACACTGAAGCTTTCTTT
TRBJ2-1	.	TRBV21-1	.	CASSKVRRREGLYNEQFF	TGTGCCAGCAGCAAAGTGCGTAGGCGGGAGGGCCTCTACAATGAGCAGTTCTTC
TRBJ2-5	.	TRBV6-5	.	CASSPLAMETQYF	TGTGCCAGCAGCCCCCTAGCTATGGAGACCCAGTACTTC
TRBJ2-6	TRBD1	TRBV6-1	.	CASSGARAQGAGANVLTF	TGTGCCAGCAGTGGGGCTAGAGCACAGGGGGCTGGGGCCAACGTCCTGACTTTC
TRBJ2-2	TRBD2	TRBV9	.	CASSVTSGRVMGELFF	TGTGCCAGCAGCGTGACTAGCGGGAGAGTAATGGGGGAGCTGTTTTTT
TRBJ2-2	.	TRBV5-6	.	CATYSNTGELFF	TGTGCCACCTATAGCAACACCGGGGAGCTGTTTTTT
TRBJ2-7	.	TRBV6-1	.	CASSEASVIDEQYF	TGTGCCAGCAGTGAAGCATCGGTGATCGACGAGCAGTACTTC
TRBJ1-1	.	TRBV19	.	CASTRGNAEAFF	TGTGCCTCGACGCGGGGTAACGCTGAAGCTTTCTTT